The subject of this entry is one TCR beta chain. Antigen specificity is unknown. CDR1 is SEHNR, CDR2 FQNEAQ, per germline (reference sequence). CDR3 length equals 11 residues. Deletions cut 5 bases from V and 4 bases from J, with 3 bases between. The data originate from a study of shared clonotypes between healthy human individuals. Overall study findings and caveats: Roughly 5% of naive CD4 clonotypes were common to a handful of donors. Naive subsets, compared against memory subsets, generally had larger estimated richness values.

Sequencing was performed with immunoSEQ multiplex PCR; in TCRdb, only in-frame clones are kept and a portion is missing. In the table there are approximately 1,500,000 clones, roughly 96% of which are singletons. The clonotype comes from a man aged 30 to 45 in good health. Sequenced input: naive CD4+ T cells sorted from blood. Subset in this sample: CD45RA+ positively selected. The rearrangement joins TRBV7-9 to TRBJ2-1; D is undetermined. CDR3 loop: CASSTYNEQFF. As DNA, the CDR3 is TGTGCCAGCAGCACTTACAATGAGCAGTTCTTC.